This entry lists 13 T cell receptor beta chains sequenced from one sample in a study of cytomegalovirus exposure and HLA in healthy donors. A multiplex PCR was run with 60 Vbeta primers and 13 Jbeta primers. Clones were read by immunoSEQ multiplex PCR, and TCRdb kept only the in-frame ones, dropping some. The sample records some 150,000 clones, around nine tenths being singletons. Sample: PBMCs. The receptors stem from a woman aged 25 to 45 in good health and CMV-seronegative.

V is TRBV6-1 and J is TRBJ2-7; tentatively, D is TRBD2 (5 bases). Germline values: CDR1 MNHNS, CDR2 SASEGT. This CDR3 spans 14 amino acids. Trimming left V 2 bases short and J 3 bases short, with 11 bases between. The CDR3 DNA follows: TGTGCCAGCAGTGAAAGGCAGCGGCTCTACGAGCAGTACTTC. It yields the protein CASSERQRLYEQYF.

This clone is a singleton in its sample. This chain's CDR3 is CASSEAWTRDTQYF. CDR3 DNA sequence: TGTGCCAGCAGTGAAGCGTGGACTAGGGATACGCAGTATTTT. The chain recombines TRBV6-1 with TRBJ2-3; 7 bases fit TRBD2. The CDR3 runs 14 residues. Germline V gene sequence: CDR1 MNHNS, CDR2 SASEGT. J was trimmed by 6 bases and V by 0 bases; bases with no gene match: 3.

The chain combines TRBV21-1 with TRBJ2-5; no DNA check was done on the table's D call, TRBD2. TRBV21-1 is listed as a pseudogene. The CDR3 covers 16 residues. This chain's CDR3 is CASSKKAGDNGETQYF. In DNA, the CDR3 is TGTGCCAGCAGCAAGAAAGCGGGCGACAACGGGGAGACCCAGTACTTC.

This chain joins TRBV6-1 and TRBJ2-5; D may be TRBD1 (7 bases). Gene TRBJ2-7 matches the end of the DNA better, so the J call may be wrong. The CDR3 is made up of 13 amino acids. CDR1 is MNHNS, CDR2 SASEGT, per germline. CDR3 sequence (DNA): TGTGCCAGCAGATTCAGGGGGGTCAACGAGCAGTACTTC. This translates into CASRFRGVNEQYF.

This sequence joins TRBV14 and TRBJ1-4; TRBD1 matches 11 bases. CDR3 length equals 15 residues. The germline CDR1 and CDR2 sequences are SGHDN and FVKESK. J gave up 8 bases and V 2 bases, and 4 bases lay outside the gene matches. The DNA for the CDR3 is TGTGCCAGCAGCCAACGGACAGGGGGCGCGGAAAAACTGTTTTTT. Residues: CASSQRTGGAEKLFF.

The chain links TRBV28 to TRBJ2-1; TRBD2 agrees at 8 bases. The ends lost 6 bases at V and 2 bases at J; junction bases unmatched: 6. This CDR3 contains 15 residues. The germline V gene has CDR1 MDHEN and CDR2 SYDVKM. CDR3 DNA sequence: TGTGCCAGCAGGTTCGGGACTAGAGCCTACAATGAGCAGTTCTTC. Its translation is CASRFGTRAYNEQFF.

This chain's CDR3 is CASRQGWDTGELFF. CDR3 sequence (DNA): TGCGCCAGCAGGCAGGGTTGGGACACCGGGGAGCTGTTTTTT. The chain uses TRBV10-2 and TRBJ2-2; tentative D call: TRBD1 (5 bases). Trimming removed 6 bases at V and 3 bases at J, with 11 bases between. CDR1 is WSHSY and CDR2 is SAAADI in the germline V gene. The length of the CDR3 is 14 residues.

V usage is TRBV29-1 and J usage is TRBJ1-4; 9 bases map to TRBD1. This CDR3 spans 14 amino acids. Germline V gene lookup returns CDR1 SQVTM and CDR2 ANQGSEA. V gave up 6 bases and J gave up 7 bases; unmatched junction bases: 9. CDR3 nucleotides: TGCAGCGTGAATCCCGGGACAGGGAGTGAAAAACTGTTTTTT. It specifies CSVNPGTGSEKLFF.

This clone has only one observation. This sequence joins TRBV27 and TRBJ1-4; possible D gene TRBD1, 5 bases. Germline V gene sequence: CDR1 MNHEY, CDR2 SMNVEV (reference sequence). This CDR3 spans 15 amino acids. The V and J ends lost 0 bases and 3 bases respectively, with 8 bases between them. The CDR3 sequence: CASSLSSRANEKLFF. The CDR3 DNA reads TGTGCCAGCAGTTTATCGTCCAGGGCTAATGAAAAACTGTTTTTT.

The chain combines TRBV18 with TRBJ2-7; TRBD1 matches at 7 bases. The length of the CDR3 is 12 residues. Losses at the gene ends were 3 bases for V and 6 bases for J; bases not matched to a gene: 2. The germline gives CDR1 KGHSH, CDR2 LQKENI. The DNA of the CDR3 is TGTGCCAGCTCACCGACAGGGAGCGAGCAGTACTTC. This gives the protein CASSPTGSEQYF.

The chain joins TRBV19 to TRBJ2-1; TRBD2 aligns across 16 bases. Germline assignment: CDR1 LNHDA and CDR2 SQIVND (reference sequence). With V trimmed by 2 bases and J by 6 bases, 4 bases remained unmatched. CDR3 length: 17 amino acids. CDR3 sequence: CASSISGTSGRGNEQFF. For the CDR3, the DNA is TGTGCCAGTAGTATATCCGGGACTAGCGGGAGGGGCAATGAGCAGTTCTTC.

The CDR3 loop reads CASSVAQYTEAFF. The CDR3 DNA is TGTGCCAGCAGCGTAGCACAGTACACTGAAGCTTTCTTT. The chain uses TRBV9 and TRBJ1-1; no firm D call. CDR3 size: 13 residues. Germline loops: CDR1 SGDLS, CDR2 YYNGEE. The ends were cut back, 0 bases at V and 3 bases at J, with 6 bases in the middle. Looking up the rest from reference TRBV9 and TRBJ1-1 gives the full variable domain: DSGVTQTPKHLITATGQRVTLRCSPRSGDLSVYWYQQSLDQGLQFLIQYYNGEERAKGNILERFSAQQFPDLHSELNLSSLELGDSALYFCASSVAQYTEAFFGQGTRLTVV.

The chain recombines TRBV27 with TRBJ2-1; 10 bases fit TRBD1. The CDR3 is 16 amino acids. Germline V CDR1 and CDR2: MNHEY, SMNVEV (reference sequence). Germline trimming cut 3 bases from V and 2 bases from J; bases unmatched to any gene: 4. CDR3 amino acids: CASSLTGQGAYNEQFF. DNA of the CDR3: TGTGCCAGCAGTTTGACCGGACAGGGGGCCTACAATGAGCAGTTCTTC.